The source of this T cell receptor (beta chain) is a study of T cell repertoires in cytomegalovirus infection. About the research overall: Well-studied HLA-B-restricted CMV epitopes were used in the study alongside recently identified HLA-C-restricted ones. Study conclusions and caveats: Across the ex vivo response, the dominant clonotypes were HLA-C-restricted CMV-specific TCR beta clonotypes.

Germline V CDR1 and CDR2: SGHRS, YFSETQ. The CDR3 length is 17 residues. Losses at the gene ends were 1 base for V and 6 bases for J; bases not matched to a gene: 10. TCRdb analysed the reads with MiXCR anew, one entry per CDR3 protein. This sample carries some 920,000 distinct CDR3 sequences, roughly 31% of them seen once, and the ten largest clones take under 15%. A word on this clonotype: No antigen is known for it.

This sample comprised cultured CD8+ T cells from PBMCs, obtained from culture after CMV antigen stimulation. The chain uses TRBV5-1 and TRBJ2-2; 9 bases line up with TRBD2. This TCR derives from a human donor in good health (CMV status not recorded). Some clones in this sample may be carry-over from other donors' samples. CDR3 DNA sequence: TGCGCCAGCAGCTTGAGGCCGGGACTAGCCCGTCCCGGGGAGCTGTTTTTT. This translates into CASSLRPGLARPGELFF.